This is a list of T cell receptor beta chains from one sample in a study of cytotoxic CD8 clonotypes in ibrutinib-treated CLL. Generated by immunoSEQ multiplex PCR, the TCRdb table keeps only in-frame clones and is missing some. The sample lists approximately 320,000 clones; 67% were seen once. The sample here was PBMCs, taken after 36 months of ibrutinib treatment. These TCRs come from a human donor with chronic lymphocytic leukemia. The CDR3 runs from the conserved cysteine through the conserved F or W. Fields, in order: V gene, J gene, CDR3 length, D gene, clone size, CDR3 protein, CDR3 DNA. A D gene is named only where the DNA matches it firmly. The size field is filled for only some rows; it gives once, few, many or a size class.

V gene: TRBV5-4; J gene: TRBJ2-7; CDR3 length: 12; D gene: .; clone size: .; CDR3 protein: CASSQTQYEQYF; CDR3 DNA: TGTGCCAGCAGCCAAACACAGTACGAGCAGTACTTC
V gene: TRBV5-6; J gene: TRBJ2-7; CDR3 length: 13; D gene: .; clone size: .; CDR3 protein: CASSSLGHYEQYF; CDR3 DNA: TGTGCCAGCAGCTCGCTCGGACATTACGAGCAGTACTTC
V gene: TRBV11-3; J gene: TRBJ2-3; CDR3 length: 15; D gene: .; clone size: .; CDR3 protein: CASSLGRTRTDTQYF; CDR3 DNA: TGTGCCAGCAGCTTAGGACGAACTCGCACAGATACGCAGTATTTT
V gene: TRBV7-9; J gene: TRBJ1-2; CDR3 length: 12; D gene: .; clone size: .; CDR3 protein: CASSLAAWGYTF; CDR3 DNA: TGTGCCAGCAGCTTGGCGGCCTGGGGCTACACCTTC
V gene: TRBV18; J gene: TRBJ1-2; CDR3 length: 14; D gene: .; clone size: .; CDR3 protein: CASSRADSGYGYTF; CDR3 DNA: TGTGCCAGCTCACGGGCGGATAGCGGCTATGGCTACACCTTC
V gene: TRBV13; J gene: TRBJ2-3; CDR3 length: 16; D gene: TRBD2; clone size: .; CDR3 protein: CASSLKSGLAPDTQYF; CDR3 DNA: TGTGCCAGCAGCTTAAAATCGGGACTAGCTCCAGATACGCAGTATTTT
V gene: TRBV10-3; J gene: TRBJ1-1; CDR3 length: 13; D gene: .; clone size: few; CDR3 protein: CAIRNRDDTEAFF; CDR3 DNA: TGTGCCATCAGGAACAGGGACGACACTGAAGCTTTCTTT
V gene: TRBV27; J gene: TRBJ2-4; CDR3 length: 19; D gene: .; clone size: .; CDR3 protein: CASHQPGNGSKKIKNIQYF; CDR3 DNA: TGTGCCAGCCACCAACCCGGGAACGGGTCGAAAAAGATCAAAAACATTCAGTACTTC
V gene: TRBV13; J gene: TRBJ2-2; CDR3 length: 19; D gene: TRBD2; clone size: once; CDR3 protein: CASSPGLAGTVSGTGELFF; CDR3 DNA: TGTGCCAGCAGCCCGGGACTAGCGGGGACGGTTTCGGGCACCGGGGAGCTGTTTTTT
V gene: TRBV4-2; J gene: TRBJ1-2; CDR3 length: 15; D gene: .; clone size: .; CDR3 protein: CASSQEQGGPYGYTF; CDR3 DNA: TGTGCCAGCAGCCAAGAGCAAGGTGGACCCTATGGCTACACCTTC
V gene: TRBV19; J gene: TRBJ2-3; CDR3 length: 15; D gene: TRBD1; clone size: .; CDR3 protein: CASSTDRGSTDTQYF; CDR3 DNA: TGTGCCAGTAGTACGGACAGGGGTAGCACAGATACGCAGTATTTT
V gene: TRBV7-9; J gene: TRBJ2-7; CDR3 length: 17; D gene: TRBD2; clone size: .; CDR3 protein: CASSPRNPGLAEYEQYF; CDR3 DNA: TGTGCCAGCAGCCCCCGGAACCCAGGGCTAGCGGAGTACGAGCAGTACTTC
V gene: TRBV7-2; J gene: TRBJ2-7; CDR3 length: 14; D gene: TRBD1; clone size: few; CDR3 protein: CASSTRDRVEGQYF; CDR3 DNA: TGTGCCAGCAGCACCCGGGACAGGGTTGAGGGGCAGTACTTC
V gene: TRBV7-9; J gene: TRBJ2-6; CDR3 length: 18; D gene: TRBD1; clone size: once; CDR3 protein: CASSRTGGFTSGANVLTF; CDR3 DNA: TGTGCCAGCAGCCGGACAGGGGGTTTCACTTCTGGGGCCAACGTCCTGACTTTC
V gene: TRBV4-1; J gene: TRBJ1-1; CDR3 length: 14; D gene: TRBD1; clone size: .; CDR3 protein: CASSPSLRDSEAFF; CDR3 DNA: TGCGCCAGCAGCCCATCCTTGCGGGACAGTGAAGCTTTCTTT
V gene: TRBV5-1; J gene: TRBJ1-2; CDR3 length: 15; D gene: TRBD1; clone size: few; CDR3 protein: CASSTAGTGEHGYTF; CDR3 DNA: TGCGCCAGCAGCACCGCCGGGACAGGGGAACATGGCTACACCTTC
V gene: TRBV6-5; J gene: TRBJ1-1; CDR3 length: 15; D gene: .; clone size: .; CDR3 protein: CASSPHGPVNTEAFF; CDR3 DNA: TGTGCCAGCAGTCCCCACGGACCGGTGAACACTGAAGCTTTCTTT
V gene: TRBV4-1; J gene: TRBJ2-2; CDR3 length: 16; D gene: .; clone size: .; CDR3 protein: CASSRLAGGGKGELFF; CDR3 DNA: TGCGCCAGCAGCCGCCTGGCAGGGGGGGGCAAAGGGGAGCTGTTTTTT
V gene: TRBV6-5; J gene: TRBJ2-7; CDR3 length: 16; D gene: TRBD2; clone size: .; CDR3 protein: CASSSPTSGTSYEQYF; CDR3 DNA: TGTGCCAGCAGTTCTCCCACTAGCGGGACCTCCTACGAGCAGTACTTC
V gene: TRBV19; J gene: TRBJ2-7; CDR3 length: 13; D gene: TRBD2; clone size: .; CDR3 protein: CASRRAGEDEQYF; CDR3 DNA: TGTGCCAGTAGGCGAGCGGGGGAGGACGAGCAGTACTTC
V gene: TRBV11-2; J gene: TRBJ2-7; CDR3 length: 14; D gene: TRBD2; clone size: .; CDR3 protein: CASSLLSGSPRQYF; CDR3 DNA: TGTGCCAGCAGCTTACTGAGCGGGAGTCCAAGGCAGTACTTC
V gene: TRBV4-3; J gene: TRBJ2-7; CDR3 length: 16; D gene: TRBD2; clone size: .; CDR3 protein: CASSQGLAGSSYEQYF; CDR3 DNA: TGCGCCAGCAGCCAGGGACTAGCGGGAAGCTCCTACGAGCAGTACTTC
V gene: TRBV6-1; J gene: TRBJ2-5; CDR3 length: 12; D gene: .; clone size: .; CDR3 protein: CASTASQETQYF; CDR3 DNA: TGTGCCAGCACGGCTTCTCAAGAGACCCAGTACTTC
V gene: TRBV4-2; J gene: TRBJ2-3; CDR3 length: 16; D gene: .; clone size: .; CDR3 protein: CASSQERFTKGDTQYF; CDR3 DNA: TGTGCCAGCAGCCAAGAGCGGTTCACAAAGGGAGATACGCAGTATTTT
V gene: TRBV9; J gene: TRBJ2-5; CDR3 length: 15; D gene: .; clone size: .; CDR3 protein: CASSVGLLLAETQYF; CDR3 DNA: TGTGCCAGCAGCGTGGGACTCCTTTTGGCGGAGACCCAGTACTTC
V gene: TRBV10-3; J gene: TRBJ2-7; CDR3 length: 15; D gene: .; clone size: once; CDR3 protein: CAIRAGVTGSYEQYF; CDR3 DNA: TGTGCCATCAGGGCCGGGGTGACGGGCTCCTACGAGCAGTACTTC
V gene: TRBV5-6; J gene: TRBJ2-3; CDR3 length: 17; D gene: TRBD2; clone size: .; CDR3 protein: CASSLLGTSGETDTQYF; CDR3 DNA: TGTGCCAGCAGCTTGCTCGGGACTAGCGGGGAAACAGATACGCAGTATTTT
V gene: TRBV19; J gene: TRBJ1-3; CDR3 length: 15; D gene: TRBD1; clone size: .; CDR3 protein: CASSLPTGFGNTIYF; CDR3 DNA: TGTGCCAGTAGCCTTCCGACAGGGTTTGGAAACACCATATATTTT
V gene: TRBV19; J gene: TRBJ2-1; CDR3 length: 15; D gene: TRBD1; clone size: .; CDR3 protein: CASSWGTGVYNEQFF; CDR3 DNA: TGTGCCAGTAGCTGGGGGACAGGGGTTTACAATGAGCAGTTCTTC
V gene: TRBV7-2; J gene: TRBJ1-2; CDR3 length: 13; D gene: .; clone size: few; CDR3 protein: CASSLQVNYGYTF; CDR3 DNA: TGTGCCAGCAGCTTGCAGGTGAACTATGGCTACACCTTC
V gene: TRBV29-1; J gene: TRBJ2-5; CDR3 length: 10; D gene: .; clone size: .; CDR3 protein: CSVQAGTQYF; CDR3 DNA: TGCAGCGTCCAGGCGGGGACCCAGTACTTC
V gene: TRBV29-1; J gene: TRBJ2-1; CDR3 length: 14; D gene: .; clone size: .; CDR3 protein: CSVEVLSSYNEQFF; CDR3 DNA: TGCAGCGTTGAAGTACTTAGCTCCTACAATGAGCAGTTCTTC
V gene: TRBV9; J gene: TRBJ2-6; CDR3 length: 16; D gene: .; clone size: few; CDR3 protein: CAVPGRTDSGANVLTF; CDR3 DNA: TGTGCCGTACCAGGGAGGACAGACTCTGGGGCCAACGTCCTGACTTTC
V gene: TRBV5-1; J gene: TRBJ2-7; CDR3 length: 15; D gene: .; clone size: .; CDR3 protein: CASSLGARNSYEQYF; CDR3 DNA: TGCGCCAGCAGCTTGGGGGCCAGAAACTCCTACGAGCAGTACTTC
V gene: TRBV29-1; J gene: TRBJ2-5; CDR3 length: 12; D gene: .; clone size: .; CDR3 protein: CSVEYLQETQYF; CDR3 DNA: TGCAGCGTTGAGTACCTCCAAGAGACCCAGTACTTC
V gene: TRBV4-1; J gene: TRBJ2-1; CDR3 length: 16; D gene: TRBD2; clone size: .; CDR3 protein: CASSHGLAGLYNEQFF; CDR3 DNA: TGCGCCAGCAGCCACGGACTAGCGGGACTTTACAATGAGCAGTTCTTC
V gene: TRBV9; J gene: TRBJ1-5; CDR3 length: 15; D gene: TRBD1; clone size: .; CDR3 protein: CASSQSNRGDQPQHF; CDR3 DNA: TGTGCCAGCAGCCAGAGCAACAGGGGAGATCAGCCCCAGCATTTT
V gene: TRBV15; J gene: TRBJ1-4; CDR3 length: 13; D gene: .; clone size: .; CDR3 protein: CATSRAISEKLFF; CDR3 DNA: TGTGCCACCAGCAGAGCGATTTCCGAAAAACTGTTTTTT
V gene: TRBV11-3; J gene: TRBJ1-4; CDR3 length: 16; D gene: .; clone size: .; CDR3 protein: CASSPARGKSNEKLFF; CDR3 DNA: TGTGCCAGCAGCCCAGCTCGGGGGAAGTCTAATGAAAAACTGTTTTTT
V gene: TRBV5-1; J gene: TRBJ1-2; CDR3 length: 11; D gene: .; clone size: .; CDR3 protein: CASGGVYGYTF; CDR3 DNA: TGCGCCAGCGGCGGGGTTTATGGCTACACCTTC
V gene: TRBV7-2; J gene: TRBJ2-7; CDR3 length: 15; D gene: TRBD1; clone size: .; CDR3 protein: CASSLVGTGASEQYF; CDR3 DNA: TGTGCCAGCAGCTTAGTCGGGACAGGGGCCAGCGAGCAGTACTTC
V gene: TRBV6-6; J gene: TRBJ2-3; CDR3 length: 14; D gene: .; clone size: few; CDR3 protein: CASRRYTRTDTQYF; CDR3 DNA: TGTGCCAGCAGGAGGTATACCCGCACAGATACGCAGTATTTT
V gene: TRBV4-1; J gene: TRBJ2-1; CDR3 length: 15; D gene: TRBD2; clone size: .; CDR3 protein: CASSQLAGGPDEQFF; CDR3 DNA: TGCGCCAGCAGCCAGCTAGCGGGGGGGCCTGATGAGCAGTTCTTC
V gene: TRBV5-1; J gene: TRBJ1-4; CDR3 length: 15; D gene: .; clone size: .; CDR3 protein: CASSFGGPTNEKLFF; CDR3 DNA: TGCGCCAGCAGCTTCGGGGGGCCGACTAATGAAAAACTGTTTTTT
V gene: TRBV10-3; J gene: TRBJ2-2; CDR3 length: 15; D gene: .; clone size: .; CDR3 protein: CAISVEGKSTGELFF; CDR3 DNA: TGTGCCATCAGTGTGGAGGGAAAGAGCACCGGGGAGCTGTTTTTT
V gene: TRBV2; J gene: TRBJ2-5; CDR3 length: 14; D gene: TRBD2; clone size: once; CDR3 protein: CASRATSAKETQYF; CDR3 DNA: TGTGCCAGCAGAGCGACTAGCGCTAAAGAGACCCAGTACTTC